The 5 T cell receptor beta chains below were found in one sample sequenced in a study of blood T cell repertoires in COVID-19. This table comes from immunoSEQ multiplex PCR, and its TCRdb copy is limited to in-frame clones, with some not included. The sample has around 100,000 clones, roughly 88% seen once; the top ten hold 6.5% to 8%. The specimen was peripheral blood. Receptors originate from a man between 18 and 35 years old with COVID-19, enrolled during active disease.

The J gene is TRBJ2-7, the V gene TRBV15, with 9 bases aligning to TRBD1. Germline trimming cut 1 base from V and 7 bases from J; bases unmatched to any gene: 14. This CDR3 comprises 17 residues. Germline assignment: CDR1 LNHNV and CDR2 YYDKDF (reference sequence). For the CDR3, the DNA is TGTGCCACCAGCAGAGGGGGAACCGGGACAGGGAGTCTGGAGCAGTACTTC. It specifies CATSRGGTGTGSLEQYF.

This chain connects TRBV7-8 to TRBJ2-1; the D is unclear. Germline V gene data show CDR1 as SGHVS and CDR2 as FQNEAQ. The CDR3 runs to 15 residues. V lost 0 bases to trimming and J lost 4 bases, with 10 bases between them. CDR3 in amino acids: CASSLAGGPYNEQFF. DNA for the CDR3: TGTGCCAGCAGCTTAGCTGGCGGCCCTTACAATGAGCAGTTCTTC.

This chain's CDR3 is CASSYFSGTLLMEQYF. In DNA form, the CDR3 reads TGTGCCAGCAGTTACTTTTCCGGGACTCTACTTATGGAGCAGTACTTC. This chain connects TRBV6-5 to TRBJ2-7, with a weak D call TRBD2 (6 bases). The V end was cut by 1 base, the J end by 7 bases, with 20 bases between. In germline, CDR1 is MNHEY, CDR2 SVGAGI. This CDR3 region has 16 residues.

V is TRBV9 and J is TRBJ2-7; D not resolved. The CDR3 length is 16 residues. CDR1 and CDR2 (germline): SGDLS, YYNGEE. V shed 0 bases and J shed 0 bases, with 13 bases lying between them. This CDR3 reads CASSVGSGGHSYEQYF. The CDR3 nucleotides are TGTGCCAGCAGCGTAGGTTCCGGCGGTCACTCCTACGAGCAGTACTTC.

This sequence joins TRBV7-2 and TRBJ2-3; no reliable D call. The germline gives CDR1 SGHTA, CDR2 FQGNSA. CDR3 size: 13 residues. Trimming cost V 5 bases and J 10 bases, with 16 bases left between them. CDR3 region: CASSDRSPWAQYF. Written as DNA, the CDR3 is TGTGCCAGCAGCGACCGTAGCCCTTGGGCGCAGTATTTT.